This T cell receptor beta chain was found in a study of blood T cell repertoires in COVID-19. Original handling: Researchers report that nucleated cell counts were estimated from reference gene primer amplification. The data were produced by immunoSEQ multiplex PCR, yet TCRdb's version contains in-frame clones alone and is incomplete. For V, J and clone size, that table is used; D and trimming come from the DNA. The data show about 190,000 clones, with approximately 86% seen just once and less than 1.5% held by the top ten. CDR3 size: 14 residues. Germline V CDR1 and CDR2: LGHDT, YNNKEL (reference sequence). V was pared by 4 bases and J by 6 bases, with 12 bases between. This clone was recorded once.

Sequences were obtained from peripheral blood. The chain uses TRBV3-1 (or the pseudogene TRBV3-2) and TRBJ2-2, with D maybe TRBD2 (6 bases). This TCR derives from a man aged 30 to 39 with acute or convalescent COVID-19. CDR3 DNA sequence: TGTGCCAGCAGCCGGGGGGTATTGGCCGGGGAGCTGTTTTTT. The encoded protein is CASSRGVLAGELFF.